Below, 23 T cell receptor beta chains from the same sample are listed, as sequenced in a study of CXCR3 chemokines and chemotherapy response in bladder cancer. TCRdb fed the PCR reads into MiXCR, producing one record per CDR3 protein. The data show approximately 5,200 distinct CDR3 sequences, with around an eighth seen just once and approximately 10% held by the top ten. This sample was taken from a patient whose treatment included neoadjuvant chemotherapy. These receptors came from a human donor with bladder cancer that responded to neoadjuvant chemotherapy.

This clonotype was seen many times. This chain uses TRBV20-1 with TRBJ2-5; no definite D call. The germline CDR1 and CDR2 sequences are DFQATT and SNEGSKA (reference sequence). The CDR3 is made up of 11 amino acids. Trimming stripped 3 bases from V and 7 bases from J, with 9 bases between. The CDR3 coding sequence is TGCAGTGCTAGTACTGGTGGGACCCAGTACTTC. Protein: CSASTGGTQYF.

This clonotype was counted many times. The chain uses TRBV18 and TRBJ2-7; D uncertain. V was clipped by 0 bases and J by 6 bases, with 9 bases between them. The CDR3 runs to 13 residues. CDR1 is KGHSH and CDR2 is LQKENI in the germline V gene. CDR3 coding DNA: TGTGCCAGCTCACCACCGCTCCCCGGCGAGCAGTACTTC. Translating gives CASSPPLPGEQYF.

This clonotype was recorded many times. The genes are TRBV11-3 and TRBJ2-7; D is unresolved. V lost 1 base, J lost 2 bases, and 9 bases lay in between. The CDR3 is 14 residues long. CDR1 is SGHNT and CDR2 is YENEEA in the germline V gene. CDR3 in amino acids: CASSLGRGPYEQYF. CDR3 in DNA: TGTGCCAGCAGCTTAGGGCGCGGCCCCTACGAGCAGTACTTC.

This clonotype occurred many times. The rearrangement joins TRBV7-9 to TRBJ1-4, with 9 positions matching TRBD1. Looked up from germline, CDR1 is SEHNR and CDR2 is FQNEAQ (reference sequence). The CDR3 runs to 15 residues. The junction had 7 bases not matched to a gene; V was cut back by 4 bases and J by 7 bases. In nucleotides, the CDR3 is TGTGCCAGCAGCTCTCAGGGACAGGGCTTTGAAAAACTGTTTTTT. Its translation is CASSSQGQGFEKLFF.

Concerning this clonotype itself: A read error is likely here: a far larger clone is one base away. The V and J genes are TRBV5-4 and TRBJ2-3; 10 bases are shared with TRBD1. This CDR3 is built from 16 residues. Germline CDR1 and CDR2: SGHNT and YYREEE (reference sequence). The CDR3 DNA follows: TGTACCAGCAGCTGGGGCGACAGGGGGCGTAAAGATACGCAGTATTTT. Amino acid sequence: CTSSWGDRGRKDTQYF.

This clonotype was seen repeatedly, ten times or more. The chain has TRBV18 and TRBJ2-7; the match to TRBD2 covers 12 bases. Germline values: CDR1 KGHSH, CDR2 LQKENI. This CDR3 is 14 amino acids long. V lost 6 bases to trimming and J lost 7 bases; unmatched junction nucleotides: 7. The CDR3 spells CASSPSSGRGEQYF. CDR3 DNA sequence: TGTGCCAGCTCCCCCTCTAGCGGGAGGGGGGAGCAGTACTTC.

This clonotype is judged medium-sized. The chain recombines TRBV6-1 with TRBJ2-3; D gene unclear. The CDR3 has 11 amino acids. V was cut by 0 bases and J by 6 bases, with 1 base left in between. Germline CDR1 is MNHNS and CDR2 is SASEGT. CDR3 coding DNA: TGTGCCAGCAGTGAAGCGGATACGCAGTATTTT. This codes for CASSEADTQYF.

This clonotype came up a few times. J is TRBJ1-3 and V is TRBV27; the D gene is possibly TRBD1 (5 bases). Germline values: CDR1 MNHEY, CDR2 SMNVEV (reference sequence). CDR3 length: 15 amino acids. Trimming shortened V by 6 bases and J by 4 bases, and 16 bases separated the two germline ends. As DNA, the CDR3 is TGTGCCAGCAGGAGTCTTGGGGGTTCAGGAAACACCATATATTTT. Translation: CASRSLGGSGNTIYF.

By its share, this clonotype is large. V usage is TRBV19 and J usage is TRBJ2-6; D not certain. CDR3 size: 14 residues. V lost 3 bases to trimming and J lost 4 bases, with 7 bases between them. Germline assignment: CDR1 LNHDA and CDR2 SQIVND (reference sequence). The CDR3 is CASSMGSGANVLTF. The CDR3 DNA is TGTGCCAGTAGTATGGGGTCCGGGGCCAACGTCCTGACTTTC.

Judged by abundance, this clonotype is medium-sized. The J gene is TRBJ2-3, the V gene TRBV6-1; D call uncertain. In germline, CDR1 is MNHNS, CDR2 SASEGT. The CDR3 totals 16 residues. V lost 3 bases and J lost 4, with 17 bases in between. The CDR3: CASSDLVIAAPDTQYF. Written as DNA, the CDR3 is TGTGCCAGCAGTGACCTAGTGATAGCCGCCCCAGATACGCAGTATTTT.

In its sample, this clonotype was seen many times. The chain carries TRBV6-5 and TRBJ2-2, with 7 positions matching TRBD1. Trimming removed 6 bases from V and 0 bases from J; junction bases left unmatched: 7. The CDR3 spans 16 residues. Germline V lookup: CDR1 MNHEY, CDR2 SVGAGI. The chain's CDR3 is CASRLTGNTNTGELFF. CDR3 bases: TGTGCCAGCAGACTGACAGGGAACACGAACACCGGGGAGCTGTTTTTT.

V is TRBV12-3 or TRBV12-4 and J is TRBJ1-1, with D maybe TRBD1 (5 bases). The CDR3 has 16 amino acids. With 2 bases removed from V and 0 bases from J, the gap between germline ends came to 13 bases. The CDR3 nucleotides read TGTGCCAGCAGTTTATCCCCCAAGGGGTTGAACACTGAAGCTTTCTTT. Translation: CASSLSPKGLNTEAFF.

By proportion, this clonotype is medium-sized. The CDR3 protein is CASSEAGNSPLHF. CDR3 DNA: TGTGCCAGCAGTGAAGCGGGAAATTCACCCCTCCACTTT. The rearrangement joins TRBV6-1 to TRBJ1-6; D remains ambiguous. Trimming left V 0 bases short and J 7 bases short, with 4 bases between. Germline V gene lookup returns CDR1 MNHNS and CDR2 SASEGT. The CDR3 is 13 residues long.

This clonotype was counted between two and nine times. This rearrangement joins TRBV5-6 to TRBJ1-4, with TRBD1 matching over 8 bases. Trimming cost V 0 bases and J 5 bases; bases outside gene matches: 3. The CDR3 spans 15 residues. Germline CDR1 reads SGHDT; CDR2 reads YYEEEE. CDR3 sequence reads: CASSLGGQGNEKLFF. CDR3 in DNA: TGTGCCAGCAGCTTGGGAGGACAGGGCAATGAAAAACTGTTTTTT.

By sample share, this clonotype is medium-sized. This chain links TRBV6-1 with TRBJ2-5; D call uncertain. The germline V gene encodes CDR1 MNHNS and CDR2 SASEGT. CDR3 length equals 13 residues. The germline V and J ends were trimmed by 1 base and 13 bases, with 16 bases remaining between them. The CDR3 protein is CASSEEMGTVRYF. CDR3 nucleotides: TGTGCCAGCAGTGAAGAAATGGGAACAGTAAGGTACTTC.

This clonotype was counted only a few times. The chain combines TRBV20-1 with TRBJ2-1; 10 nucleotides agree with TRBD2. This CDR3 has 15 residues. Germline values: CDR1 DFQATT, CDR2 SNEGSKA (reference sequence). V shed 2 bases, J shed 5 bases, and the junction held 6 bases outside the gene matches. The CDR3 loop is CSARTGTSAHNEQFF. The CDR3 DNA reads TGCAGTGCTAGAACCGGGACTAGCGCACACAATGAGCAGTTCTTC.

In this sample, this clonotype turned up many times. Here the CDR3 reads CAWDDGNSYEQYF. The CDR3 DNA sequence: TGTGCCTGGGACGATGGCAACTCCTACGAGCAGTACTTC. The chain has TRBV30 and TRBJ2-7; D not certain. The CDR3 covers 13 residues. The V end lost 5 bases, the J end lost 0 bases, and 11 bases lay between the germline ends. Germline lookup yields CDR1 GTSNPN and CDR2 SVGIG (reference sequence).

This chain links TRBV5-5 with TRBJ2-7; D might be TRBD2 (5 bases). Germline CDR1 is SGHKS and CDR2 is YYEKEE (reference sequence). CDR3 length: 13 residues. Trimming shortened V by 4 bases and J by 4 bases, and 12 bases separated the two germline ends. The DNA of the CDR3 is TGTGCCAGCAGCCCCCAGGACTTATACGAGCAGTACTTC. It translates to CASSPQDLYEQYF.

This clonotype was recorded at least ten times. The chain joins TRBV5-6 to TRBJ2-1; D is undetermined. Per germline, CDR1 SGHDT and CDR2 YYEEEE. The CDR3 is 11 amino acids. Trimming took off 0 bases at V and 6 bases at J, with 1 base between the two ends. CDR3 loop: CASSLANEQFF. The CDR3 nucleotides read TGTGCCAGCAGCTTGGCCAATGAGCAGTTCTTC.

The chain joins TRBV2 to TRBJ2-2, with D possibly TRBD2 on 8 matching bases. The germline V gene has CDR1 SNHLY and CDR2 FYNNEI. Trimming pared 7 bases from V and 6 bases from J, leaving 24 bases between. This CDR3 comprises 17 residues. The chain's CDR3 is CASTLSREGAKSGELFF. DNA of the CDR3: TGTGCCAGCACCCTTTCACGGGAGGGGGCGAAGTCCGGGGAGCTGTTTTTT.

This clonotype was recorded many times. J is TRBJ2-7 and V is TRBV6-2 or TRBV6-3, with 10 bases matching TRBD1. This CDR3 region has 16 residues. The V gene's germline CDR1 is MNHEY and CDR2 SVGEGT. Trimming cost V 0 bases and J 2 bases; bases outside gene matches: 4. CDR3 region: CASSYSGTGAPYEQYF. The CDR3 DNA is TGTGCCAGCAGTTACTCCGGGACAGGGGCCCCCTACGAGCAGTACTTC.

At least ten counts were recorded for this clonotype. Here the CDR3 DNA reads TGTGCCAGCAGCCCACTTTATAGGCTAGCAGATACGCAGTATTTT. Protein product: CASSPLYRLADTQYF. This chain uses TRBV7-9 with TRBJ2-3; D unresolved. Germline CDR1 SEHNR, CDR2 FQNEAQ (reference sequence). The V end lost 5 bases, the J end lost 4 bases, and 16 bases lay between the germline ends. The CDR3 totals 15 residues. Combining the CDR3 with reference TRBV7-9 and TRBJ2-3 gives the whole variable domain DTGVSQNPRHKITKRGQNVTFRCDPISEHNRLYWYRQTLGQGPEFLTYFQNEAQLEKSRLLSDRFSAERPKGSFSTLEIQRTEQGDSAMYLCASSPLYRLADTQYFGPGTRLTVL.

J is TRBJ2-2 and V is TRBV20-1; D tentatively fits TRBD1 or TRBD2 (5 bases each). CDR3 size: 13 residues. V shed 7 bases and J shed 2 bases, with 11 bases lying between them. CDR1 and CDR2 (germline): DFQATT, SNEGSKA (reference sequence). The CDR3 DNA reads as TGCAGTGTGGGGACGGAAAACACCGGGGAGCTGTTTTTT. As protein: CSVGTENTGELFF.